These T cell receptor beta chains were read from a single sample in a study of regulatory T cells in long-lasting Graves disease. TCRdb recomputed calls from the multiplex PCR reads with MiXCR, one row per CDR3 protein. Here the sample spans about 540,000 distinct CDR3 sequences, roughly 14% being singletons. This same sample was also taken into another study, of T cells in Graves' hyperthyroidism and ophthalmopathy.

The source was peripheral blood mononuclear cells (PBMCs), collected at new diagnosis, from a patient treated with antithyroid drugs. The receptors here all came from a man aged 25 to 45 with Graves disease. The CDR3 runs from the conserved cysteine through the conserved F or W. Fields, in order: clone size, V gene, J gene, D gene, CDR3 protein, CDR3 DNA. D genes are given only for firm matches. Rows may omit the clone size; those that give it use once, few, many or a size class.

clone size: once; V gene: TRBV3-1; J gene: TRBJ2-7; D gene: .; CDR3 protein: CASSLRRDWEQYF; CDR3 DNA: TGTGCCAGCAGCCTAAGACGGGATTGGGAGCAGTACTTC
clone size: many; V gene: TRBV12-3/TRBV12-4; J gene: TRBJ1-1; D gene: .; CDR3 protein: CASSLVSVNTEAFF; CDR3 DNA: TGTGCCAGCAGTTTAGTATCCGTGAACACTGAAGCTTTCTTT
clone size: .; V gene: TRBV20-1; J gene: TRBJ1-1; D gene: .; CDR3 protein: CSASIQGPNTEAFF; CDR3 DNA: TGCAGTGCTAGCATACAGGGTCCGAACACTGAAGCTTTCTTT
clone size: .; V gene: TRBV27; J gene: TRBJ1-2; D gene: TRBD1; CDR3 protein: CASSSPGQDYGYTF; CDR3 DNA: TGTGCCAGCAGTTCTCCGGGACAGGACTATGGCTACACCTTC
clone size: few; V gene: TRBV30; J gene: TRBJ1-1; D gene: .; CDR3 protein: CAWSVWRGAGSMNTEAFF; CDR3 DNA: TGTGCCTGGAGTGTATGGCGGGGCGCAGGGTCTATGAACACTGAAGCTTTCTTT
clone size: many; V gene: TRBV3-1; J gene: TRBJ2-5; D gene: TRBD2; CDR3 protein: CASSPGTSGPFYQETQYF; CDR3 DNA: TGTGCCAGCAGCCCCGGGACTAGCGGGCCATTCTACCAAGAGACCCAGTACTTC
clone size: few; V gene: TRBV5-6; J gene: TRBJ2-6; D gene: .; CDR3 protein: CASSLAAGANVLTF; CDR3 DNA: TGTGCCAGCAGCTTGGCTGCTGGGGCCAACGTCCTGACTTTC
clone size: .; V gene: TRBV14; J gene: TRBJ2-7; D gene: TRBD2; CDR3 protein: CASSQLAGHSYEQYF; CDR3 DNA: TGTGCCAGCAGCCAACTAGCGGGACACTCCTACGAGCAGTACTTC
clone size: many; V gene: TRBV29-1; J gene: TRBJ2-7; D gene: TRBD2; CDR3 protein: CSVSTSGYEQYF; CDR3 DNA: TGCAGCGTTTCGACTAGCGGCTACGAGCAGTACTTC
clone size: few; V gene: TRBV20-1; J gene: TRBJ2-7; D gene: .; CDR3 protein: CSARSSRGYEQYF; CDR3 DNA: TGCAGTGCTAGATCCTCCAGGGGCTACGAGCAGTACTTC
clone size: many; V gene: TRBV29-1; J gene: TRBJ1-2; D gene: TRBD1; CDR3 protein: CSVEDRVDGYTF; CDR3 DNA: TGCAGCGTTGAGGACAGGGTTGATGGCTACACCTTC
clone size: .; V gene: TRBV18; J gene: TRBJ2-5; D gene: TRBD1; CDR3 protein: CASSPRDRGRETQYF; CDR3 DNA: TGTGCCAGCTCACCCCGGGACAGGGGAAGAGAGACCCAGTACTTC
clone size: many; V gene: TRBV12-5; J gene: TRBJ2-1; D gene: TRBD2; CDR3 protein: CASGLVLAGGPGNEQFF; CDR3 DNA: TGTGCTAGTGGTTTGGTACTAGCGGGAGGGCCGGGCAATGAGCAGTTCTTC
clone size: many; V gene: TRBV6-2/TRBV6-3; J gene: TRBJ2-7; D gene: TRBD2; CDR3 protein: CASSYNLAGVNEQYF; CDR3 DNA: TGTGCCAGCAGTTACAACCTAGCGGGAGTCAACGAGCAGTACTTC
clone size: many; V gene: TRBV5-1; J gene: TRBJ2-3; D gene: .; CDR3 protein: CASSLGQIRATDTQYF; CDR3 DNA: TGCGCCAGCAGCTTGGGCCAGATAAGAGCCACAGATACGCAGTATTTT
clone size: many; V gene: TRBV19; J gene: TRBJ2-7; D gene: TRBD2; CDR3 protein: CASSRKGTSGTYEQYF; CDR3 DNA: TGTGCCAGTAGTCGCAAGGGGACTAGCGGTACCTACGAGCAGTACTTC
clone size: few; V gene: TRBV7-9; J gene: TRBJ2-1; D gene: .; CDR3 protein: CASSLLEEQFF; CDR3 DNA: TGTGCCAGCAGCTTACTAGAGGAGCAGTTCTTC
clone size: many; V gene: TRBV7-8; J gene: TRBJ2-7; D gene: TRBD2; CDR3 protein: CASSGLAGGKYEQYF; CDR3 DNA: TGTGCCAGCAGCGGACTAGCGGGAGGAAAGTACGAGCAGTACTTC
clone size: few; V gene: TRBV5-1; J gene: TRBJ2-1; D gene: TRBD1; CDR3 protein: CASSSGTGGSYNEQFF; CDR3 DNA: TGCGCCAGCAGCTCCGGGACAGGCGGCTCCTACAATGAGCAGTTCTTC
clone size: few; V gene: TRBV25-1; J gene: TRBJ1-3; D gene: .; CDR3 protein: CASSGQRNTIYF; CDR3 DNA: TGTGCCAGCAGCGGACAGCGAAACACCATATATTTT
clone size: many; V gene: TRBV27; J gene: TRBJ2-7; D gene: .; CDR3 protein: CASRLGVEQYF; CDR3 DNA: TGTGCCAGCAGGTTAGGAGTCGAGCAGTACTTC